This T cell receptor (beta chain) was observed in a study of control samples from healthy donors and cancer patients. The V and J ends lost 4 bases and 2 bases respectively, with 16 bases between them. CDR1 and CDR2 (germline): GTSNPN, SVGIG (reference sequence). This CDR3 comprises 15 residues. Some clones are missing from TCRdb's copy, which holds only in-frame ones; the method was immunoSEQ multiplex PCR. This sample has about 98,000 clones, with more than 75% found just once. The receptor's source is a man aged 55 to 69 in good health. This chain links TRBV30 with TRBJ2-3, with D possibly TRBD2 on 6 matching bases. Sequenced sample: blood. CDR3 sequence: CAWISGSQLTDTQYF. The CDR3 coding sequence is TGTGCCTGGATTTCCGGGAGCCAGCTCACAGATACGCAGTATTTT.